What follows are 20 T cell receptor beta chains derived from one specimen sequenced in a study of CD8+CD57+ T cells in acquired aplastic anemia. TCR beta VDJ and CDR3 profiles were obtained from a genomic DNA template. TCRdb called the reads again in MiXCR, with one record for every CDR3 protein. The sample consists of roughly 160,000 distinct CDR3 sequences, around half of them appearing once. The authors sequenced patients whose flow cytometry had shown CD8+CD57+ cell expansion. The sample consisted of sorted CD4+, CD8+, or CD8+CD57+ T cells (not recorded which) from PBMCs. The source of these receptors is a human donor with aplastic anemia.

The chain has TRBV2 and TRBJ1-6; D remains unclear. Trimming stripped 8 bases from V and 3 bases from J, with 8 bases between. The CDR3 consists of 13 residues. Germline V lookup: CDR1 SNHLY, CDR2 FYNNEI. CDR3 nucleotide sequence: TGTGCCAGCCACGAGGACTATAATTCACCCCTCCACTTT. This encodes CASHEDYNSPLHF.

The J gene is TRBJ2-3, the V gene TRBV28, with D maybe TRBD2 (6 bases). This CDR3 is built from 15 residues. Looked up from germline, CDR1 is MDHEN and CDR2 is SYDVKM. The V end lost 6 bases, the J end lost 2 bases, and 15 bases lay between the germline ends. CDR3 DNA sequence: TGTGCCAGCAGGATGGGGAGGAGGGACACAGATACGCAGTATTTT. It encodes CASRMGRRDTDTQYF.

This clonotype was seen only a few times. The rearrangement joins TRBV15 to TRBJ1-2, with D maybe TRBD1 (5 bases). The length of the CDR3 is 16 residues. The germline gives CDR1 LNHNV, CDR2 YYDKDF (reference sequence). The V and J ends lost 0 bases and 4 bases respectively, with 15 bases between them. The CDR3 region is CATSRDRSEGIYGYTF. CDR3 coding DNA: TGTGCCACCAGCAGAGATAGATCGGAGGGGATCTATGGCTACACCTTC.

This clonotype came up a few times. The CDR3 sequence: CSAMIEPEQFF. For the CDR3, the DNA is TGCAGTGCTATGATCGAGCCTGAGCAGTTCTTC. This chain joins TRBV20-1 and TRBJ2-1; unclear D gene. The CDR3 covers 11 residues. CDR1 and CDR2 (germline): DFQATT, SNEGSKA (reference sequence). V lost 4 bases and J lost 9, with 10 bases in between.

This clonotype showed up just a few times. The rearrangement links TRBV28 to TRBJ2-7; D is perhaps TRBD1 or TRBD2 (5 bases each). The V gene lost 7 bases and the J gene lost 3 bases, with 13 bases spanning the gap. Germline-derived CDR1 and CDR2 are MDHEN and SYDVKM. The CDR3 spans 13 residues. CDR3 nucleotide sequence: TGTGCCAGCAACCCACCGGGGCGCTACGAGCAGTACTTC. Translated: CASNPPGRYEQYF.

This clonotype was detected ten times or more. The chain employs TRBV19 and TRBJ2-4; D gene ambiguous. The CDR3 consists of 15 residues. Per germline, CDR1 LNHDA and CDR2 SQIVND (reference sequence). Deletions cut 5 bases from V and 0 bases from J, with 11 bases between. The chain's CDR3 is CASSEGVLAKNIQYF. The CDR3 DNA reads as TGTGCCAGTAGTGAAGGTGTCCTAGCCAAAAACATTCAGTACTTC. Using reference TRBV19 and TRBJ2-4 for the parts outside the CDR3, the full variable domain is DGGITQSPKYLFRKEGQNVTLSCEQNLNHDAMYWYRQDPGQGLRLIYYSQIVNDFQKGDIAEGYSVSREKKESFPLTVTSAQKNPTAFYLCASSEGVLAKNIQYFGAGTRLSVL.

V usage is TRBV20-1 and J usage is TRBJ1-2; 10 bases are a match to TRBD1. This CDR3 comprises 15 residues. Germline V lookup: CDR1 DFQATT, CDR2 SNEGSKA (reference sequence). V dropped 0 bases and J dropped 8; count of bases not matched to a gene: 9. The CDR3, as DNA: TGCAGTGCTAGAGATCCCAGGGACAGGGGATACGGCTACACCTTC. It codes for CSARDPRDRGYGYTF.

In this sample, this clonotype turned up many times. The CDR3 sequence is CASSARLATHNEQFF. The CDR3 coding sequence is TGTGCCAGCAGCGCACGACTAGCGACTCACAATGAGCAGTTCTTC. The genes are TRBV9 and TRBJ2-1, with 8 bases matching TRBD2. J lost 5 bases, V lost 3 bases, and 7 bases had no gene match. The CDR3 has 15 amino acids. The germline V gene encodes CDR1 SGDLS and CDR2 YYNGEE.

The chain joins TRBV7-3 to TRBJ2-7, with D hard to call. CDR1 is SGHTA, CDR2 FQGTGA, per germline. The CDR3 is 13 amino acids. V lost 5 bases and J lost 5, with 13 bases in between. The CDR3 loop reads CASSTSARNEQYF. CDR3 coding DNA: TGTGCCAGCAGCACTTCGGCAAGGAACGAGCAGTACTTC.

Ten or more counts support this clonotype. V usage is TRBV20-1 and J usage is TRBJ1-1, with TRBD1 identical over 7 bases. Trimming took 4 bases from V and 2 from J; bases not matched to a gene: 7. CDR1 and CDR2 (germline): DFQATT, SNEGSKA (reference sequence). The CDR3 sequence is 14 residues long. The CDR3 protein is CSAKTGQQNTEAFF. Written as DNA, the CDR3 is TGCAGTGCTAAAACGGGACAGCAAAACACTGAAGCTTTCTTT.

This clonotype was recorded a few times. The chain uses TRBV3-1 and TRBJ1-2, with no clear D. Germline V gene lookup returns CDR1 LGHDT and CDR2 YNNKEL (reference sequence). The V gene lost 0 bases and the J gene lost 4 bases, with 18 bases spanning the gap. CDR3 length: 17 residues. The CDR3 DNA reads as TGTGCCAGCAGCCAAGATGAAGGCCAGAATGTGTTCTATGGCTACACCTTC. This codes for CASSQDEGQNVFYGYTF.

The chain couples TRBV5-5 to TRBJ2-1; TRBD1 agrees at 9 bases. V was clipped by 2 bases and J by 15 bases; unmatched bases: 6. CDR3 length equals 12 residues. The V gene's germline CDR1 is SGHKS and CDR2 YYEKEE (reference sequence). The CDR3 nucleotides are TGTGCCAGCAGCTTTCCGGGACAGGGACTGTTCTTC. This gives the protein CASSFPGQGLFF.

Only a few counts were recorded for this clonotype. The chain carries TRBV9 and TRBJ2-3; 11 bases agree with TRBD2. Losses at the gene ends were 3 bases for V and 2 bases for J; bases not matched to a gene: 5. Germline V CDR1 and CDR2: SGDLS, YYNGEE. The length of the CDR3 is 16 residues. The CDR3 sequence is CASSAPSGRLTDTQYF. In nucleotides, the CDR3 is TGTGCCAGCAGCGCTCCTAGCGGGAGGCTCACAGATACGCAGTATTTT. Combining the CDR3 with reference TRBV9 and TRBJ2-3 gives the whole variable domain DSGVTQTPKHLITATGQRVTLRCSPRSGDLSVYWYQQSLDQGLQFLIQYYNGEERAKGNILERFSAQQFPDLHSELNLSSLELGDSALYFCASSAPSGRLTDTQYFGPGTRLTVL.

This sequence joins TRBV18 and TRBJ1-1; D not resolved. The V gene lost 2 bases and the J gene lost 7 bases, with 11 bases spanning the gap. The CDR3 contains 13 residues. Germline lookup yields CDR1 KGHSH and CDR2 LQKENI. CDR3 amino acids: CASSPIRDREAFF. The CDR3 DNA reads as TGTGCCAGCTCACCAATAAGGGATCGTGAAGCTTTCTTT.

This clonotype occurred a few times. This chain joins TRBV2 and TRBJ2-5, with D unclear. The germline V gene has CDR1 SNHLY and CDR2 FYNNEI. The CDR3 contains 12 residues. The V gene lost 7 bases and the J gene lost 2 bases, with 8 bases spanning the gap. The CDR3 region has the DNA TGTGCCAGCATAGGACCACAAGAGACCCAGTACTTC. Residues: CASIGPQETQYF.

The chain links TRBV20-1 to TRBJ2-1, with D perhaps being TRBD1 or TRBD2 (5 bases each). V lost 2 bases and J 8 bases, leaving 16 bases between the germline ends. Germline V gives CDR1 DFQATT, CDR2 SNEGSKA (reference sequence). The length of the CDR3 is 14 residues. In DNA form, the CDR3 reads TGCAGTGCTAGACTGACGGGATTCAGGGATGAGCAGTTCTTC. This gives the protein CSARLTGFRDEQFF.

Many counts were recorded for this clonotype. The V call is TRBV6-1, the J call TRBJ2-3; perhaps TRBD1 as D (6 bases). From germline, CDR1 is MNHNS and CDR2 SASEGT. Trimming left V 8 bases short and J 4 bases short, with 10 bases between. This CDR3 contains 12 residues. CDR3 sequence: CASDSGADTQYF. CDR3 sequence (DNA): TGTGCCAGCGATTCAGGGGCAGATACGCAGTATTTT.

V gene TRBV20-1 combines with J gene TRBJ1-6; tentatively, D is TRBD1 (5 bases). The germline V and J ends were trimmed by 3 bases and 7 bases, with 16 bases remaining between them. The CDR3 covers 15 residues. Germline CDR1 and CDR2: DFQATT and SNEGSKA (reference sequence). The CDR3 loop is CSASSAGTENSPLHF. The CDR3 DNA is TGCAGTGCTAGCTCGGCCGGGACGGAGAATTCACCCCTCCACTTT.

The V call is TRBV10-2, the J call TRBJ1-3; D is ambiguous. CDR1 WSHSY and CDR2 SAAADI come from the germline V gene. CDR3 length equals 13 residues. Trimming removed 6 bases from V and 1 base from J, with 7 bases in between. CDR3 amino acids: CASSVTSGNTIYF. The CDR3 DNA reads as TGCGCCAGCAGCGTGACATCTGGAAACACCATATATTTT.

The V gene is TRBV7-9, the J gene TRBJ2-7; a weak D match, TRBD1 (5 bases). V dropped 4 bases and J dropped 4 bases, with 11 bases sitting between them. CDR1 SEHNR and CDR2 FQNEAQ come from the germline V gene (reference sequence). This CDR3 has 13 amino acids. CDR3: CASSSTRVYEQYF. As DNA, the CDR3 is TGTGCCAGCAGCTCCACCAGGGTTTACGAGCAGTACTTC.